The 9 T cell receptor beta chains in this list originate from one sample, sequenced in a study of control samples from healthy donors and cancer patients. Profiled with immunoSEQ multiplex PCR; TCRdb holds only in-frame clones, not every one. The table shows some 160,000 clones, with more than 85% occurring only once. The sequencing sample was made of blood. The source is a woman aged 25 to 39 in good health.

V and J are TRBV24-1 and TRBJ2-7; D might be TRBD1 (5 bases). V was pared by 5 bases and J by 7 bases, with 17 bases between. There are 14 residues in the CDR3. CDR1 and CDR2 (germline): KGHDR, SFDVKD. The CDR3 nucleotides read TGTGCCACCAGTGGAACAGCTGGGGCTCGGGAGCAGTACTTC. Its protein is CATSGTAGAREQYF.

The rearrangement uses TRBV20-1 and TRBJ2-7; 9 positions match TRBD2. This CDR3 is 14 amino acids long. The V and J ends lost 3 bases and 5 bases, in that order; junction bases with no gene match: 8. Germline-derived CDR1 and CDR2 are DFQATT and SNEGSKA (reference sequence). The CDR3 bases are TGCAGTGCTAGTTCCGCGGGAGGGCCCCACGAGCAGTACTTC. It codes for CSASSAGGPHEQYF.

This chain connects TRBV2 to TRBJ1-6; perhaps TRBD1 as D (6 bases). Trimming removed 2 bases at V and 6 bases at J, with 11 bases between. Germline CDR1 reads SNHLY; CDR2 reads FYNNEI. This CDR3 comprises 15 residues. The DNA of the CDR3 is TGTGCCAGCAGTGAACGGACAGAAGTTAATTCACCCCTCCACTTT. Encoded protein: CASSERTEVNSPLHF.

A word on this clone: The same CDR3 can be traced to other DNA sequences in this sample. This sequence joins TRBV21-1 and TRBJ1-1; the table calls TRBD1, which could not be checked here. TRBV21-1 is a listed pseudogene. The CDR3 is 17 amino acids. The CDR3 sequence: CASSKVLYRQGKTEAFF. The CDR3 region has the DNA TGTGCCAGCAGCAAAGTCTTATACAGACAGGGGAAGACTGAAGCTTTCTTT.

In DNA form, the CDR3 reads TGTGCCAGCAGTTACTCGTGGGGGCCTGAGTACGGTGGCTACACCTTC. It encodes CASSYSWGPEYGGYTF. The chain recombines TRBV6-5 with TRBJ1-2; tentative D call: TRBD1 (6 bases). Deletions cut 0 bases from V and 7 bases from J, with 18 bases between. This CDR3 contains 16 residues. Looked up from germline, CDR1 is MNHEY and CDR2 is SVGAGI.

The chain carries TRBV19 and TRBJ1-3, with D possibly matching TRBD1 (5 bases). Germline assignment: CDR1 LNHDA and CDR2 SQIVND (reference sequence). V gave up 3 bases and J gave up 2 bases, with 8 bases separating them. This CDR3 has 14 amino acids. CDR3 residues: CASSMGVTGNTIYF. CDR3 DNA sequence: TGTGCCAGTAGTATGGGGGTGACTGGAAACACCATATATTTT.

This clone was detected only once. This chain links TRBV5-1 with TRBJ2-7; the match to TRBD1 covers 8 bases. V was pared by 0 bases and J by 4 bases, with 6 bases of the junction left unmatched. This CDR3 contains 15 residues. CDR1 is SGHRS, CDR2 YFSETQ, per germline. The CDR3 DNA is TGCGCCAGCAGCTTGGAGAGGACAGGGATTTACGAGCAGTACTTC. Protein product: CASSLERTGIYEQYF.

J is TRBJ1-4 and V is TRBV30; maybe TRBD1 (5 bases). Looked up from germline, CDR1 is GTSNPN and CDR2 is SVGIG (reference sequence). This CDR3 is 16 amino acids long. V was cut by 3 bases and J by 7 bases, with 21 bases left in between. The CDR3 sequence: CAWSDTPFGAGEKLFF. DNA for the CDR3: TGTGCCTGGAGCGATACCCCATTTGGGGCGGGTGAAAAACTGTTTTTT.

This chain joins TRBV5-1 and TRBJ1-1, with D uncertain. The CDR3 totals 14 residues. Germline V lookup: CDR1 SGHRS, CDR2 YFSETQ. Trimming cost V 2 bases and J 4 bases, with 12 bases left between them. The CDR3 sequence: CASSFQAGATEAFF. CDR3 nucleotide sequence: TGCGCCAGCAGCTTTCAGGCAGGCGCCACTGAAGCTTTCTTT.